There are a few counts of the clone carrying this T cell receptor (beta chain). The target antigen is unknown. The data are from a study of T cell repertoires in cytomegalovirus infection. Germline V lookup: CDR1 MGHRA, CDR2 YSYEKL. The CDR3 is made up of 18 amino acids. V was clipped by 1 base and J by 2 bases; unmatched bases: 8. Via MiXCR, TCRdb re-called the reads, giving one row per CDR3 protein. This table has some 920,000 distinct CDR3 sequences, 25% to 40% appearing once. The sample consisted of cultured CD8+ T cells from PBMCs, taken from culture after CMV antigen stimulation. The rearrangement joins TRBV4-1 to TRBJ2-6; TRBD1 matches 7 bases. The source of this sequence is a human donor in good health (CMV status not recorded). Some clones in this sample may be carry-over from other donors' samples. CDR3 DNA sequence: TGCGCCAGCAGCCAAGCTCCATCAACAGGGGCTGGGGCCAACGTCCTGACTTTC. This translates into CASSQAPSTGAGANVLTF.